These 26 T cell receptor beta chains came from one sample sequenced in a study of radiotherapy plus CTLA-4 blockade in lung cancer. The repertoire was sequenced with immunoSEQ multiplex PCR; TCRdb's copy has only in-frame clones and lacks some. Of roughly 63,000 clones in the sample, about 70% were seen once. This specimen consisted of peripheral blood, obtained from a patient treated with radiotherapy plus ipilimumab. The receptors were gathered from a human donor with non-small cell lung cancer whose response to radiotherapy plus ipilimumab could not be evaluated.

The chain employs TRBV5-1 and TRBJ1-1; 7 bases line up with TRBD1. The CDR3 spans 18 residues. Germline V gives CDR1 SGHRS, CDR2 YFSETQ. V dropped 0 bases and J dropped 0; count of bases not matched to a gene: 11. In DNA form, the CDR3 reads TGCGCCAGCAGCTTGGGGACCGGTAGGGGACAGATGAACACTGAAGCTTTCTTT. Translating it yields CASSLGTGRGQMNTEAFF.

V and J are TRBV11-3 and TRBJ2-3; maybe TRBD1 (5 bases). Per the germline V gene, CDR1 is SGHNT and CDR2 is YENEEA. This CDR3 has 15 amino acids. Between the trimmed V and J ends, which lost 5 bases and 1 base, there was a span of 13 bases. The CDR3 sequence is CASSTGPERTDTQYF. The DNA for the CDR3 is TGTGCCAGCAGCACAGGACCGGAGCGCACAGATACGCAGTATTTT.

The V gene is TRBV18, the J gene TRBJ1-6; 7 nucleotides line up with TRBD1. The V and J ends lost 2 bases and 10 bases, in that order; junction bases with no gene match: 11. CDR3 length: 16 residues. The germline V gene has CDR1 KGHSH and CDR2 LQKENI. The CDR3 here is CASSPAEAGGVSPLHF. The CDR3 DNA reads TGTGCCAGCTCACCAGCGGAGGCAGGGGGTGTCTCACCCCTCCACTTT.

The chain recombines TRBV7-2 with TRBJ1-2; 7 bases agree with TRBD1. V dropped 6 bases and J dropped 0; count of bases not matched to a gene: 7. This CDR3 contains 15 residues. Germline loops: CDR1 SGHTA, CDR2 FQGNSA. In DNA, the CDR3 is TGTGCCAGCAGTCCGAACAGGGGAGCTAACTATGGCTACACCTTC. Its protein is CASSPNRGANYGYTF.

V gene TRBV6-5 combines with J gene TRBJ1-6; D is unresolved. This CDR3 region has 13 residues. Germline V lookup: CDR1 MNHEY, CDR2 SVGAGI. V lost 6 bases and J 6 bases, leaving 9 bases between the germline ends. CDR3: CASSPRFNSPLHF. The CDR3 DNA follows: TGTGCCAGCAGCCCCAGGTTTAATTCACCCCTCCACTTT.

This clone was recorded only once. The chain combines TRBV5-8 with TRBJ1-2, with 10 bases lining up with TRBD1. Per germline, CDR1 SGHTS and CDR2 YDEGEE. Trimming removed 1 base from V and 8 bases from J; junction bases left unmatched: 14. CDR3 size: 17 residues. The CDR3 region has the DNA TGTGCCAGCAGCTTGTATAGGTTGAGACAGGGGGCGCGAGGCTACACCTTC. It specifies CASSLYRLRQGARGYTF.

This chain connects TRBV5-6 to TRBJ2-7, with D perhaps TRBD1 (6 bases). Per germline, CDR1 SGHDT and CDR2 YYEEEE. V lost 6 bases, J lost 2 bases, and 15 bases lay in between. The CDR3 length is 14 residues. The DNA for the CDR3 is TGTGCCAGCAACCCACAGGGACGGGCCTACGAGCAGTACTTC. It translates to CASNPQGRAYEQYF.

The chain uses TRBV19 and TRBJ1-2, with D possibly matching TRBD1 (6 bases). V lost 5 bases and J 7 bases, leaving 23 bases between the germline ends. The CDR3 has 16 amino acids. CDR1 LNHDA and CDR2 SQIVND come from the germline V gene (reference sequence). CDR3 in DNA: TGTGCCAGTAGTGCGGGGGGCCAGAGACCCCCCCTTGGCTACACCTTC. This encodes CASSAGGQRPPLGYTF.

The V gene is TRBV7-8, the J gene TRBJ2-1; possibly TRBD2 for D (6 bases). This CDR3 spans 14 amino acids. V lost 6 bases and J 0 bases, leaving 9 bases between the germline ends. In germline, CDR1 is SGHVS, CDR2 FQNEAQ. CDR3 in DNA: TGTGCCAGCAGGGGCGGGATCTCCTACAATGAGCAGTTCTTC. Its protein is CASRGGISYNEQFF.

The gene calls are TRBV7-3 and TRBJ2-4; D unresolved. The V end lost 5 bases, the J end lost 8 bases, and 13 bases lay between the germline ends. The CDR3 length is 13 residues. From germline, CDR1 is SGHTA and CDR2 FQGTGA. The CDR3 DNA is TGTGCCAGCAGCCCCGACCGGAGCGACATTCAGTACTTC. Translated: CASSPDRSDIQYF.

The CDR3 DNA sequence: TGTGCCAGTAGTATGCCTAGCGAGGGTTCATATACGCAGTATTTT. Amino acid sequence: CASSMPSEGSYTQYF. The chain uses TRBV19 and TRBJ2-3, with D maybe TRBD2 (6 bases). Between the trimmed V and J ends, which lost 3 bases and 7 bases, there was a span of 17 bases. In germline, CDR1 is LNHDA, CDR2 SQIVND (reference sequence). The CDR3 is made up of 15 amino acids.

The DNA of the CDR3 is TGTGCCAGCAGCTTAGGCCTAGCGGGGACACAAGAGACCCAGTACTTC. Its protein product is CASSLGLAGTQETQYF. The V call is TRBV7-2, the J call TRBJ2-5, with 9 bases that match TRBD2. After removal of 1 base from V and 2 bases from J, the junction contained 5 bases not matched to a gene. CDR1 is SGHTA and CDR2 is FQGNSA in the germline V gene. The CDR3 sequence is 16 residues long. The full variable domain, in which reference TRBV7-2 and TRBJ2-5 provide the parts outside the CDR3, is GAGVSQSPSNKVTEKGKDVELRCDPISGHTALYWYRQSLGQGLEFLIYFQGNSAPDKSGLPSDRFSAERTGGSVSTLTIQRTQQEDSAVYLCASSLGLAGTQETQYFGPGTRLLVL.

The table lists this clone with a few counts. This rearrangement joins TRBV5-4 to TRBJ1-4; D uncertain. This CDR3 has 13 residues. Trimming left V 7 bases short and J 0 bases short, with 7 bases between. Germline CDR1 and CDR2: SGHNT and YYREEE (reference sequence). In DNA, the CDR3 is TGTGCCAGCCGGGATTCAACTAATGAAAAACTGTTTTTT. This codes for CASRDSTNEKLFF.

Worth noting for this clone: The same CDR3 is also encoded by other DNA sequences in this sample. V and J are TRBV21-1 and TRBJ1-6. TRBV21-1 has pseudogene status. CDR3 length equals 18 residues. The DNA of the CDR3 is TGTGCCAGCAGAACATATCTACTACACATACATCATAATTCACCCCTCCACTTT. It encodes CASRTYLLHIHHNSPLHF.

V usage is TRBV6-5 and J usage is TRBJ2-3; no reliable D call. CDR3 size: 14 residues. The V end lost 2 bases, the J end lost 1 base, and 7 bases lay between the germline ends. The V gene's germline CDR1 is MNHEY and CDR2 SVGAGI. CDR3 sequence (DNA): TGTGCCAGCAGTTACAACTCCCGCACAGATACGCAGTATTTT. Its translation is CASSYNSRTDTQYF.

V gene TRBV5-1 combines with J gene TRBJ1-5; D is undetermined. Germline assignment: CDR1 SGHRS and CDR2 YFSETQ. V lost 0 bases and J 2 bases, leaving 12 bases between the germline ends. The CDR3 has 16 residues. The CDR3 DNA sequence: TGCGCCAGCAGCTTGGGAGGAGGGTTTGGCAATCAGCCCCAGCATTTT. Protein: CASSLGGGFGNQPQHF.

The rearrangement joins TRBV19 to TRBJ1-1; D is ambiguous. The CDR3 is 13 residues long. In germline, CDR1 is LNHDA, CDR2 SQIVND (reference sequence). Trimming pared 3 bases from V and 1 base from J, leaving 6 bases between. CDR3 residues: CASSISENTEAFF. For the CDR3, the DNA is TGTGCCAGTAGTATTTCAGAGAACACTGAAGCTTTCTTT. Drawing the rest from reference TRBV19 and TRBJ1-1, the complete variable domain is DGGITQSPKYLFRKEGQNVTLSCEQNLNHDAMYWYRQDPGQGLRLIYYSQIVNDFQKGDIAEGYSVSREKKESFPLTVTSAQKNPTAFYLCASSISENTEAFFGQGTRLTVV.

A single count supports this clone. V and J are TRBV6-5 and TRBJ2-1; 7 bases agree with TRBD1. CDR3 size: 11 residues. The germline V gene has CDR1 MNHEY and CDR2 SVGAGI. The trim removed 6 bases at V and 10 bases at J, leaving 3 bases unmatched. The CDR3 loop reads CASRGDSEQFF. The CDR3 DNA is TGTGCCAGCAGGGGGGACAGCGAGCAGTTCTTC.

The chain joins TRBV9 to TRBJ2-1; 8 positions agree with TRBD2. This CDR3 is 15 amino acids long. Germline CDR1 SGDLS, CDR2 YYNGEE. Trimming removed 0 bases from V and 3 bases from J; junction bases left unmatched: 2. CDR3 amino acids: CASSVGGTSYNEQFF. Written as DNA, the CDR3 is TGTGCCAGCAGCGTAGGGGGGACTAGCTACAATGAGCAGTTCTTC.

This chain uses TRBV5-1 with TRBJ1-2; 8 bases align to TRBD1. There are 15 residues in the CDR3. With 0 bases clipped from V and 3 bases from J, the junction kept 4 bases outside the gene matches. Germline V gives CDR1 SGHRS, CDR2 YFSETQ. The CDR3 nucleotides are TGCGCCAGCAGCTTGGCGGGACAGGCCCACTATGGCTACACCTTC. Residues: CASSLAGQAHYGYTF.

The gene calls are TRBV19 and TRBJ2-5, with 11 bases matching TRBD2. This CDR3 is built from 14 residues. The V and J ends lost 7 bases and 5 bases, in that order; junction bases with no gene match: 6. Germline CDR1 LNHDA, CDR2 SQIVND (reference sequence). CDR3 coding DNA: TGTGCCAGTACGCTAGCGGGAGGACGGGAGACCCAGTACTTC. It translates to CASTLAGGRETQYF.

The genes are TRBV7-2 and TRBJ2-7, with 9 bases aligning to TRBD2. V was pared by 4 bases and J by 0 bases, with 13 bases of the junction left unmatched. The V gene's germline CDR1 is SGHTA and CDR2 FQGNSA. The CDR3 has 18 residues. The CDR3 loop reads CASSSLPPSGVSSYEQYF. In nucleotides, the CDR3 is TGTGCCAGCAGCTCCCTCCCCCCTAGCGGGGTAAGCTCCTACGAGCAGTACTTC.

The chain employs TRBV21-1 and TRBJ1-5; no check of the table's D call, TRBD1, against the DNA was made. TRBV21-1 is assigned pseudogene status. This CDR3 contains 16 residues. The CDR3 nucleotides are TGTGCCAGCAGCCCAAGGACAGACTATAGCAATCAGCCCCAGCATTTT. Protein sequence: CASSPRTDYSNQPQHF.

The chain uses TRBV19 and TRBJ1-5; D may be TRBD1 (5 bases). V was shortened by 0 bases and J by 2 bases, with 11 bases between the two germline ends. This CDR3 has 16 amino acids. Germline V gene sequence: CDR1 LNHDA, CDR2 SQIVND (reference sequence). The CDR3 is CASSIDLGGGNQPQHF. Here the CDR3 DNA reads TGTGCCAGTAGTATAGACCTGGGAGGGGGCAATCAGCCCCAGCATTTT.

V is TRBV11-2 and J is TRBJ2-4, with D unresolved. V was shortened by 0 bases and J by 9 bases, with 9 bases between the two germline ends. CDR3 length: 13 amino acids. CDR1 is SGHAT, CDR2 FQNNGV, per germline. CDR3: CASSLDEESIQYF. CDR3 nucleotides: TGTGCCAGCAGCTTAGATGAGGAGAGCATTCAGTACTTC.

The rearrangement joins TRBV28 to TRBJ1-4, with D hard to call. The germline CDR1 and CDR2 sequences are MDHEN and SYDVKM. V lost 3 bases and J 8 bases, leaving 4 bases between the germline ends. The CDR3 length is 11 residues. The CDR3 protein is CASSFREKLFF. In DNA, the CDR3 is TGTGCCAGCAGTTTCCGGGAAAAACTGTTTTTT.